Following are 13 T cell receptor beta chains from one sample sequenced in a study of T-cell reconstitution after alpha-beta-depleted transplantation in children. Researchers prepared the TCRbeta library using unique molecular identifiers, the study reports. TCRdb re-analysed the PCR reads in MiXCR, keeping a single row per CDR3 protein. This table holds around 190,000 distinct CDR3 sequences, around 7% found once. Material: PBMCs, obtained before TCRalphabeta/CD19-depleted stem cell transplant. These receptors originate from a boy younger than 10 with acute lymphoblastic leukemia, due to receive a stem cell transplant.

This clonotype was found a few times. This sequence joins TRBV6-1 and TRBJ1-2; tentatively, D is TRBD1 (6 bases). The V and J ends lost 6 bases and 6 bases respectively, with 17 bases between them. This CDR3 comprises 14 residues. Germline V gives CDR1 MNHNS, CDR2 SASEGT. The DNA for the CDR3 is TGTGCCAGCAGAGCGGACAGCTTAGGCCATGGCTACACCTTC. This codes for CASRADSLGHGYTF.

This clonotype was counted ten times or more. The chain has TRBV6-5 and TRBJ1-1; unclear D gene. The CDR3 totals 12 residues. V lost 5 bases, J lost 5 bases, and 9 bases lay in between. In germline, CDR1 is MNHEY, CDR2 SVGAGI. CDR3 residues: CASSRGPTEAFF. DNA of the CDR3: TGTGCCAGCAGTAGAGGACCGACTGAAGCTTTCTTT.

This clonotype was seen more than once but under ten times. V gene TRBV30 combines with J gene TRBJ2-5; D call uncertain. CDR1 and CDR2 from the germline V gene are GTSNPN and SVGIG (reference sequence). Trimming left V 5 bases short and J 2 bases short, with 9 bases between. The CDR3 has 12 amino acids. The CDR3 reads CAWVTYQETQYF. CDR3 DNA sequence: TGTGCCTGGGTAACGTATCAAGAGACCCAGTACTTC.

This chain uses TRBV7-2 with TRBJ2-7; 9 bases fit TRBD1. The germline V gene encodes CDR1 SGHTA and CDR2 FQGNSA. The CDR3 sequence is 14 residues long. V lost 1 base to trimming and J lost 5 bases; unmatched junction nucleotides: 3. CDR3 coding DNA: TGTGCCAGCAGCTTAGGGACAGGGGCTAACGAGCAGTACTTC. Encoded protein: CASSLGTGANEQYF.

This clonotype has a handful of counts. V gene TRBV9 combines with J gene TRBJ2-4; a weak D match, TRBD2 (5 bases). The CDR3 extends over 17 amino acids. Trimming shortened V by 4 bases and J by 2 bases, and 19 bases separated the two germline ends. Germline assignment: CDR1 SGDLS and CDR2 YYNGEE. The CDR3 DNA sequence: TGTGCCAGCAGCCCCAGACGGACTCCGGGCTCCAAAAACATTCAGTACTTC. It is translated as CASSPRRTPGSKNIQYF.

As concerns this clonotype: A read error may explain this, as a much larger clone is one base away. This likely comes from a read error, as the CDR3 has no conserved phenylalanine or tryptophan at its end. The chain carries TRBV20-1 and TRBJ1-2; D remains unclear. CDR1 DFQATT and CDR2 SNEGSKA come from the germline V gene (reference sequence). Trimming stripped 0 bases from V and 6 bases from J, with 17 bases between. CDR3 length: 15 amino acids. The CDR3 region has the DNA TGCAGTGCTAGAGATCTCTCGGCTGATCTTGATGGCTACACCTGC. The encoded protein is CSARDLSADLDGYTC.

This clonotype was picked up many times. The rearrangement joins TRBV12-3 or TRBV12-4 to TRBJ2-7; TRBD1 is a possible D gene (6 bases). The CDR3 is 11 amino acids. The ends were cut back, 5 bases at V and 6 bases at J, with 8 bases in the middle. CDR3 sequence (DNA): TGTGCCAGCAGTCAGGACAGCGAGCAGTACTTC. This gives the protein CASSQDSEQYF.

This clonotype was recorded many times. The chain uses TRBV29-1 and TRBJ2-7; TRBD1 matches at 8 bases. The V segment lost 6 bases and the J segment 7 bases; nucleotides outside the gene matches: 11. CDR3 length equals 13 residues. Germline assignment: CDR1 SQVTM and CDR2 ANQGSEA. This CDR3 reads CSVTTQGAREQYF. The DNA of the CDR3 is TGCAGCGTCACGACTCAGGGGGCGCGGGAGCAGTACTTC.

The sample holds a few counts of this clonotype. V is TRBV5-5 and J is TRBJ2-1, with 14 bases fitting TRBD2. Trimming took 4 bases from V and 5 from J; bases not matched to a gene: 5. The CDR3 totals 16 residues. Germline assignment: CDR1 SGHKS and CDR2 YYEKEE (reference sequence). The CDR3 sequence is CASSPPGLAGDNEQFF. CDR3 nucleotide sequence: TGTGCCAGCAGCCCTCCGGGACTAGCGGGAGACAATGAGCAGTTCTTC.

There are many counts of this clonotype. This chain connects TRBV2 to TRBJ2-7, with D perhaps matching TRBD2 (5 bases). The germline V gene has CDR1 SNHLY and CDR2 FYNNEI. The ends were cut back, 3 bases at V and 0 bases at J, with 9 bases in the middle. CDR3 length: 14 residues. CDR3 region: CASSDGRASYEQYF. The CDR3 nucleotides are TGTGCCAGCAGTGATGGGCGGGCCTCCTACGAGCAGTACTTC.

V usage is TRBV10-3 and J usage is TRBJ2-7; tentatively, D is TRBD1 (6 bases). CDR3 size: 15 residues. Germline V gene lookup returns CDR1 ENHRY and CDR2 SYGVKD. V shed 1 base and J shed 2 bases, with 12 bases lying between them. The CDR3 DNA is TGTGCCATCAGTGAGTTCAGGGGTCGTCCCTACGAGCAGTACTTC. Translating it yields CAISEFRGRPYEQYF.

The chain combines TRBV6-6 with TRBJ2-3; D is undetermined. Germline V gene data show CDR1 as MNHNY and CDR2 as SVGAGI (reference sequence). The length of the CDR3 is 12 residues. The V and J ends lost 0 bases and 4 bases respectively, with 2 bases between them. CDR3 loop: CASSYSSDTQYF. CDR3 nucleotide sequence: TGTGCCAGCAGTTACTCGTCAGATACGCAGTATTTT.

This clonotype was seen many times. The V and J genes are TRBV7-8 and TRBJ1-6; D call uncertain. The CDR3 contains 16 residues. Trimming left V 2 bases short and J 9 bases short, with 17 bases between. Per the germline V gene, CDR1 is SGHVS and CDR2 is FQNEAQ. CDR3 sequence reads: CASSLSLGPLGSPLHF. The CDR3 DNA is TGTGCCAGCAGCTTATCCTTGGGCCCTTTAGGTTCACCCCTCCACTTT.